This record covers a single T cell receptor beta chain. This table comes from immunoSEQ multiplex PCR, and its TCRdb copy is limited to in-frame clones, with some not included. The sample lists about 250,000 clones; approximately 81% were seen once. The CDR3 is 14 amino acids. The V gene end was trimmed by 3 bases and the J gene end by 4 bases; junction bases not matched to a gene: 5. CDR1 and CDR2 from the germline V gene are KGHSH and LQKENI. This specimen belongs to a study of blood T cell repertoires in COVID-19. Overall study: Sites in the United States, Italy and Spain provided acute and convalescent COVID-19 samples.

The chain has TRBV18 and TRBJ1-2; 7 nucleotides line up with TRBD1. Sequencing was done on a sample of PBMCs or T cells enriched from blood (not recorded which). This TCR derives from a woman aged 50 to 60 who had been exposed to COVID-19. CDR3 bases: TGTGCCAGCTCACCCCCGGGACAGATCTATGGCTACACCTTC. This encodes CASSPPGQIYGYTF.